This T cell receptor beta chain was profiled in a study of T cell repertoires in cytomegalovirus infection. In germline, CDR1 is LNHNV, CDR2 YYDKDF (reference sequence). This CDR3 contains 13 residues. V gave up 0 bases and J gave up 7 bases, with 7 bases separating them. For this clonotype: The antigen is not known.

TCRdb analysed the reads with MiXCR anew, one entry per CDR3 protein. The repertoire holds 95,000 to 120,000 distinct CDR3 sequences, with 30% to 35% as singletons. The sequence was obtained from a human donor in good health (CMV status not recorded). Some clones in this sample may be carry-over from other donors' samples. V usage is TRBV15 and J usage is TRBJ2-1; D may be TRBD1 or TRBD2 (5 bases each). Source: CD8+ T cells from cultured PBMCs, taken from culture after CMV antigen stimulation. As DNA, the CDR3 is TGTGCCACCAGCAGAGATTGGGGGAATGAGCAGTTCTTC. Its translation: CATSRDWGNEQFF.